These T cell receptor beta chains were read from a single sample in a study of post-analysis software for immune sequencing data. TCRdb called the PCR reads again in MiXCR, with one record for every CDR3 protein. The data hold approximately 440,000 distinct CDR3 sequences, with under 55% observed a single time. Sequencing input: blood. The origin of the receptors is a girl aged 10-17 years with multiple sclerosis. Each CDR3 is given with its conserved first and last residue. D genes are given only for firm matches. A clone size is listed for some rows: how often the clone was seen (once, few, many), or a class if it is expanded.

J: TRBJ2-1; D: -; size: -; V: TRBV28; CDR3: CASTILKGSRRPEQFF; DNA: TGTGCCAGCACTATACTAAAAGGCTCCAGGCGCCCTGAGCAGTTCTTC
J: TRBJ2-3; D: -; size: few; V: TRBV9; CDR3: CASSVSDGVQRDTQYF; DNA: TGTGCCAGCAGCGTATCGGACGGGGTCCAAAGAGATACGCAGTATTTT
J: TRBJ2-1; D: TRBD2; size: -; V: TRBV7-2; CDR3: CASSLASSGRWNEQFF; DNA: TGTGCCAGCAGCTTAGCTTCAAGCGGGAGGTGGAATGAGCAGTTCTTC
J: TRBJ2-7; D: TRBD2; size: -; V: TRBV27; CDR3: CASSHSATSAREQYF; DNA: TGTGCCAGCAGCCACTCGGCGACTAGCGCTAGGGAGCAGTACTTC
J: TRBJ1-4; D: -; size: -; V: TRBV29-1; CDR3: CSVIVGASGEKLFF; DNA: TGCAGCGTTATCGTTGGTGCTAGCGGGGAAAAACTGTTTTTT
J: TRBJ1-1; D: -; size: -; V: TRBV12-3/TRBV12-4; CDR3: CASSLGWEAFF; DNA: TGTGCCAGCAGTTTAGGTTGGGAAGCTTTCTTT
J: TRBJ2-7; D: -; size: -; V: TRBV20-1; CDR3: CSAPNPLGEQYF; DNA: TGCAGTGCTCCCAATCCACTAGGCGAGCAGTACTTC
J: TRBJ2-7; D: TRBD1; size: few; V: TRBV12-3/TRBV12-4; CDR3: CASSAGTGEGEQYF; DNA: TGTGCCAGCAGTGCCGGGACAGGGGAGGGCGAGCAGTACTTC
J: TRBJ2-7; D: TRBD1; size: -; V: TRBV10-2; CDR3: CVSSGVGQGDEQYF; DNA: TGCGTCAGCAGTGGGGTGGGACAGGGAGACGAGCAGTACTTC
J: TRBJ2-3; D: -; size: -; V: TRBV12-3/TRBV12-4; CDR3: CASSPSTGSDTQYF; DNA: TGTGCCAGCAGCCCCTCGACTGGTTCAGATACGCAGTATTTT
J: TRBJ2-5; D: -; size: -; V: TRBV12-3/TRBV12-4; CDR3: CASSLGLQEAQYF; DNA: TGTGCCAGCAGTTTGGGGCTTCAAGAGGCCCAGTACTTC
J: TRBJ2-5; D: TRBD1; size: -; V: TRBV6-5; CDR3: CASSRRDSTWETQYF; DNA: TGTGCCAGCAGTAGACGGGACAGCACATGGGAGACCCAGTACTTC
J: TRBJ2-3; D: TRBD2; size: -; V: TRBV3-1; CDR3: CASSSGLPTDTQYF; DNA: TGTGCCAGCAGCTCGGGACTACCCACAGATACGCAGTATTTT
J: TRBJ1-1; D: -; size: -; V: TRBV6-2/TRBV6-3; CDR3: CASSIRQTEAFF; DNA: TGTGCCAGCAGCATAAGACAGACTGAAGCTTTCTTT
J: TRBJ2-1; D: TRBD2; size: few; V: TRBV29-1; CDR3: CSVEDRTSGRNEQFF; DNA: TGCAGCGTTGAAGATCGCACTAGCGGGAGGAATGAGCAGTTCTTC
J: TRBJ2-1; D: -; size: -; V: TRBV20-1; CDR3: CSARDRGTRYNEQFF; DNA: TGCAGTGCTAGAGATAGGGGGACTCGATACAATGAGCAGTTCTTC
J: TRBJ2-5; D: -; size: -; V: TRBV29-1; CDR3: CSVDKRGGETQYF; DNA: TGCAGCGTTGATAAGAGGGGCGGTGAGACCCAGTACTTC
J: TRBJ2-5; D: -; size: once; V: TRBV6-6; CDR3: CASSYEPMNEWQYF; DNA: TGTGCCAGCAGTTACGAGCCTATGAACGAGTGGCAGTACTTC
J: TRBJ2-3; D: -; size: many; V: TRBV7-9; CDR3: CASSLGLAADTQYF; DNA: TGTGCCAGCAGCTTAGGTTTAGCAGCAGATACGCAGTATTTT
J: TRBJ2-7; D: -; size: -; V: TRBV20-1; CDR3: CSARNRGTFPYEQYF; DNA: TGCAGTGCTAGAAACCGGGGGACATTCCCCTACGAGCAGTACTTC
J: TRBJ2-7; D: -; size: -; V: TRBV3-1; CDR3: CASTAVSYEQYF; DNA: TGTGCCAGCACTGCGGTCTCCTACGAGCAGTACTTC
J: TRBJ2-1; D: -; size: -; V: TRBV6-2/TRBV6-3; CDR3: CASRVPGGLVQFF; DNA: TGTGCCAGCAGAGTCCCGGGTGGTCTGGTGCAGTTCTTC
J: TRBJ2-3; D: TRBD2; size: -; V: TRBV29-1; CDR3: CSVAGTSSDTQYF; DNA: TGCAGCGTTGCCGGGACTAGCTCTGATACGCAGTATTTT
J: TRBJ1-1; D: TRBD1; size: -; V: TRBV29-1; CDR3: CSVESRTGFRAFF; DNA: TGCAGCGTTGAATCGCGGACAGGCTTTAGAGCTTTCTTT
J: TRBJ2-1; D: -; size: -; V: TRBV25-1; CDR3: CASGRTLHNEQFF; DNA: TGTGCCAGCGGACGGACCCTGCACAATGAGCAGTTCTTC
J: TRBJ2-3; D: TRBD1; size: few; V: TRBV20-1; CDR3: CSARETGAPRDTQYF; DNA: TGCAGTGCTAGAGAGACAGGGGCCCCGCGAGATACGCAGTATTTT
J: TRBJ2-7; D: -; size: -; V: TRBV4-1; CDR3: CASSQDWLGDSPYEQYF; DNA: TGCGCCAGCAGCCAAGATTGGCTTGGGGACTCACCCTACGAGCAGTACTTC
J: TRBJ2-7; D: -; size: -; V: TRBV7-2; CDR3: CASRGAEYEQYF; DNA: TGTGCCAGCAGGGGGGCAGAATACGAGCAGTACTTC
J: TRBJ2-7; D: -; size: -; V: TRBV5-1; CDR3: CASSLARIDSEISYEQYF; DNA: TGCGCCAGCAGCTTGGCACGAATCGACAGTGAAATATCCTACGAGCAGTACTTC
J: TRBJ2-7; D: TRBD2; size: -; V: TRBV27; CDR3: CASSPTLAGVSYEQYF; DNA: TGTGCCAGCAGTCCCACCCTAGCGGGAGTCTCCTACGAGCAGTACTTC
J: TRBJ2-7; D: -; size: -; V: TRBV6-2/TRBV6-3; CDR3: CASSLPPGQSSYEQYF; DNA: TGTGCCAGCAGCCTACCACCGGGACAAAGCTCCTACGAGCAGTACTTC
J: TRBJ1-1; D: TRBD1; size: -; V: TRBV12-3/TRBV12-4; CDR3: CASNTPTGGRGTEAFF; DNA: TGTGCCAGCAACACACCGACAGGGGGCCGGGGCACTGAAGCTTTCTTT
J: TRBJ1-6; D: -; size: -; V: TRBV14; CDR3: CASTKSGNSPLHF; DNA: TGTGCCAGCACCAAGTCGGGAAATTCACCCCTCCACTTT
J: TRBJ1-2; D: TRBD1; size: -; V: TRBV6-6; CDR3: CASSIVGQDYGYTF; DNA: TGTGCCAGCAGCATCGTTGGACAGGACTATGGCTACACCTTC
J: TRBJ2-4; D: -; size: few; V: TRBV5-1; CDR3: CASSLEGSRDIQYF; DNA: TGCGCCAGCAGCTTGGAGGGTTCGAGGGACATTCAGTACTTC
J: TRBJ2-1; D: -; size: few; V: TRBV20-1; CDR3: CSARDPRVNEQFF; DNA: TGCAGTGCTAGAGATCCTAGGGTCAATGAGCAGTTCTTC
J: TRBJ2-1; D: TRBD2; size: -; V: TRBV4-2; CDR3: CASSQELAGVKTQFF; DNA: TGTGCCAGCAGCCAAGAGCTAGCGGGAGTAAAGACCCAGTTCTTC
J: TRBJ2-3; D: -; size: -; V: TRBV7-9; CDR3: CASSPPLSLRPDTQYF; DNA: TGTGCCAGCAGCCCCCCCCTGAGCCTGCGCCCAGATACGCAGTATTTT
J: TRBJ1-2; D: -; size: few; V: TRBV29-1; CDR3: CSVDQGAGYTF; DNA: TGCAGCGTTGATCAGGGAGCTGGCTACACCTTC
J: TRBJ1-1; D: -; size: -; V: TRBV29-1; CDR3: CSVCQTTMNTEAFF; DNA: TGCAGCGTTTGTCAGACAACCATGAACACTGAAGCTTTCTTT
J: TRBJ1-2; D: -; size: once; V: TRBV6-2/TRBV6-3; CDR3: CASRRWQREYGYTF; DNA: TGTGCCAGCAGGCGGTGGCAACGAGAATATGGCTACACCTTC
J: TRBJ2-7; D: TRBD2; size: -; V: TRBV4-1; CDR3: CASSHYLAEGSYEQYF; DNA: TGCGCCAGCAGCCACTATCTAGCGGAGGGGTCCTACGAGCAGTACTTC
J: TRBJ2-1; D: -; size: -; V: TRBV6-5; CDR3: CASSYSQGNEQFF; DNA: TGTGCCAGCAGTTACTCGCAGGGTAATGAGCAGTTCTTC
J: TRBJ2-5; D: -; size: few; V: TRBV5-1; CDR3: CASSLTGVVTQYF; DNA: TGCGCCAGCAGCTTGACGGGGGTCGTGACCCAGTACTTC
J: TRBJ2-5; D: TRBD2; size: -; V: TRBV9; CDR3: CASSDAAGRGETQYF; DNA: TGTGCCAGCAGCGACGCAGCGGGGCGGGGGGAGACCCAGTACTTC